What follows are 31 T cell receptor beta chains derived from one specimen sequenced in a study of blood T cell repertoires in COVID-19. Assay used: immunoSEQ multiplex PCR; TCRdb lists only in-frame clones, some missing. This table has about 120,000 clones, roughly 80% appearing once. The material sequenced was peripheral blood. The receptors stem from a human donor in a cohort sampled during active COVID-19.

The chain carries TRBV11-3 and TRBJ2-3; 7 nucleotides agree with TRBD2. The CDR3 loop spans 14 amino acids. CDR1 and CDR2 (germline): SGHNT, YENEEA. After removal of 3 bases from V and 6 bases from J, the junction contained 6 bases not matched to a gene. CDR3 nucleotides: TGTGCCAGCAGCTTCGGACTAGTTTCTGATACGCAGTATTTT. Its protein product is CASSFGLVSDTQYF.

The chain uses TRBV10-2 and TRBJ2-7; 8 bases line up with TRBD2. The CDR3 is 15 residues long. The germline V gene encodes CDR1 WSHSY and CDR2 SAAADI. J gave up 6 bases and V 4 bases, and 11 bases lay outside the gene matches. The CDR3 protein is CASSVGGGLSREQYF. As DNA, the CDR3 is TGCGCCAGCAGTGTCGGCGGGGGGCTGTCTCGCGAGCAGTACTTC.

The V and J genes are TRBV27 and TRBJ1-2; the D is unclear. The V end was cut by 4 bases, the J end by 12 bases, with 15 bases between. The germline V gene encodes CDR1 MNHEY and CDR2 SMNVEV (reference sequence). The CDR3 length is 12 residues. The CDR3 sequence: CASSYRLPLDTF. The CDR3 DNA is TGTGCCAGCAGTTATAGACTCCCGTTAGACACCTTC.

This rearrangement joins TRBV10-2 to TRBJ2-7; unclear D gene. Trimming removed 3 bases at V and 8 bases at J, with 8 bases between. The germline V gene encodes CDR1 WSHSY and CDR2 SAAADI. This CDR3 comprises 11 residues. CDR3 in DNA: TGCGCCAGCAGTGAAATCACACAGCAGTACTTC. The encoded protein is CASSEITQQYF.

V is TRBV9 and J is TRBJ1-1; 12 nucleotides line up with TRBD1. CDR1 is SGDLS and CDR2 is YYNGEE in the germline V gene. The CDR3 extends over 17 amino acids. The V and J ends lost 3 bases and 3 bases, in that order; junction bases with no gene match: 9. The CDR3 sequence: CASSALGQGAADTEAFF. As DNA, the CDR3 is TGTGCCAGCAGCGCGTTGGGACAGGGGGCTGCTGACACTGAAGCTTTCTTT.

This chain uses TRBV18 with TRBJ2-3; maybe TRBD1 (5 bases). V lost 4 bases and J lost 3, with 14 bases in between. The germline gives CDR1 KGHSH, CDR2 LQKENI. This CDR3 region has 15 residues. CDR3 sequence: CASSRQPSETDTQYF. The CDR3 DNA sequence: TGTGCCAGCTCACGACAGCCGTCTGAAACAGATACGCAGTATTTT.

The V and J genes are TRBV7-2 and TRBJ1-4, with D unclear. The CDR3 covers 13 residues. The V and J ends lost 2 bases and 7 bases respectively, with 8 bases between them. Germline V gene lookup returns CDR1 SGHTA and CDR2 FQGNSA. The chain's CDR3 is CASSLQPSEKLFF. The CDR3 DNA follows: TGTGCCAGCAGCTTACAGCCTAGTGAAAAACTGTTTTTT.

The rearrangement joins TRBV2 to TRBJ2-4; 7 bases fit TRBD1. V shed 7 bases, J shed 7 bases, and the junction held 10 bases outside the gene matches. Germline CDR1 reads SNHLY; CDR2 reads FYNNEI. The CDR3 totals 14 residues. The CDR3 DNA sequence: TGTGCCAGCATAGGGACAGATGCGAGGAACATTCAGTACTTC. It encodes CASIGTDARNIQYF.

This chain links TRBV4-1 with TRBJ2-1, with D possibly being TRBD1 (5 bases). The length of the CDR3 is 16 residues. CDR1 and CDR2 (germline): MGHRA, YSYEKL. The ends were cut back, 2 bases at V and 2 bases at J, with 13 bases in the middle. CDR3 DNA sequence: TGCGCCAGCAGCCAATCGACAGTTCTTACCTACAATGAGCAGTTCTTC. Encoded protein: CASSQSTVLTYNEQFF.

This sequence joins TRBV27 and TRBJ1-1; tentative D call: TRBD1 (6 bases). The V gene lost 1 base and the J gene lost 2 bases, with 8 bases spanning the gap. Germline CDR1 is MNHEY and CDR2 is SMNVEV (reference sequence). CDR3 size: 14 residues. The CDR3 sequence is CASSLWGHNTEAFF. In DNA, the CDR3 is TGTGCCAGCAGTTTATGGGGACATAACACTGAAGCTTTCTTT.

The rearrangement joins TRBV28 to TRBJ2-7; 7 bases fit TRBD2. With 3 bases clipped from V and 2 bases from J, the junction kept 10 bases outside the gene matches. Germline CDR1 MDHEN, CDR2 SYDVKM. The CDR3 length is 16 residues. This CDR3 reads CASSFHLADLTYEQYF. The DNA for the CDR3 is TGTGCCAGCAGTTTCCACCTAGCGGACCTGACCTACGAGCAGTACTTC.

The V and J genes are TRBV27 and TRBJ2-5, with 11 bases lining up with TRBD1. The CDR3 consists of 15 residues. V was pared by 4 bases and J by 5 bases, with 6 bases of the junction left unmatched. The germline V gene encodes CDR1 MNHEY and CDR2 SMNVEV (reference sequence). CDR3 sequence (DNA): TGTGCCAGCAGTTCCACCTGGGACAGGGGGGAGACCCAGTACTTC. Translation: CASSSTWDRGETQYF.

This sequence joins TRBV10-3 and TRBJ1-3, with 7 bases lining up with TRBD1. The CDR3 spans 15 residues. V shed 6 bases and J 0 bases; nucleotides not matched to a gene: 5. Germline V gives CDR1 ENHRY, CDR2 SYGVKD. The CDR3 bases are TGTGCCATCAGGGGGGACAGCATCTCTGGAAACACCATATATTTT. It encodes CAIRGDSISGNTIYF.

J is TRBJ2-5 and V is TRBV6-6, with 9 nucleotides matching TRBD2. The CDR3 runs 13 residues. The J segment lost 2 bases and the V segment lost 6 bases, leaving 1 base of the junction unmatched. Germline CDR1 and CDR2: MNHNY and SVGAGI (reference sequence). In DNA, the CDR3 is TGTGCCAGCAGGACTAGCGGACAAGAGACCCAGTACTTC. It specifies CASRTSGQETQYF.

This clone was picked up a small number of times. The V gene is TRBV6-1, the J gene TRBJ1-2; 10 bases align to TRBD1. V was clipped by 4 bases and J by 4 bases; unmatched bases: 9. The CDR3 is 16 residues long. Germline CDR1 reads MNHNS; CDR2 reads SASEGT. The CDR3 sequence: CASSVRAGDRGYGYTF. The CDR3 DNA follows: TGTGCCAGCAGTGTACGAGCCGGGGACAGGGGCTATGGCTACACCTTC.

This chain connects TRBV5-1 to TRBJ1-1; 10 nucleotides align to TRBD1. Germline CDR1 reads SGHRS; CDR2 reads YFSETQ. The CDR3 has 16 amino acids. Trimming cost V 2 bases and J 2 bases; bases outside gene matches: 6. CDR3 in DNA: TGCGCCAGCAGCTTACTGACAGGGGGCAGAAACACTGAAGCTTTCTTT. Its protein is CASSLLTGGRNTEAFF.

The chain recombines TRBV19 with TRBJ1-6; the D gene is possibly TRBD1 (6 bases). CDR1 is LNHDA, CDR2 SQIVND, per germline (reference sequence). The germline V and J ends were trimmed by 5 bases and 7 bases, with 9 bases remaining between them. The length of the CDR3 is 13 residues. The CDR3 sequence: CASSGQLNSPLHF. CDR3 nucleotides: TGTGCCAGTAGTGGACAGCTGAATTCACCCCTCCACTTT.

This clone showed up just a few times. CDR3 protein: CASSVGQGFGYTF. The DNA for the CDR3 is TGTGCCAGCAGCGTTGGACAGGGATTTGGCTACACCTTC. The chain joins TRBV7-9 to TRBJ1-2; 8 positions match TRBD1. J lost 7 bases, V lost 5 bases, and 6 bases had no gene match. Germline V CDR1 and CDR2: SEHNR, FQNEAQ (reference sequence). This CDR3 comprises 13 residues.

V is TRBV4-1 and J is TRBJ1-6; maybe TRBD1 (6 bases). This CDR3 has 15 residues. Germline CDR1 and CDR2: MGHRA and YSYEKL. V lost 3 bases, J lost 7 bases, and 13 bases lay in between. The CDR3 DNA reads as TGCGCCAGCAGCCACCCCAGGGGCTCAAATTCACCCCTCCACTTT. It encodes CASSHPRGSNSPLHF.

The genes are TRBV10-1 and TRBJ2-1; no definite D call. Germline values: CDR1 WNHNN, CDR2 SYGVQD (reference sequence). Trimming removed 2 bases at V and 9 bases at J, with 14 bases between. The CDR3 extends over 14 amino acids. CDR3 region: CASSETTNEAEQFF. The CDR3 DNA reads TGCGCCAGCAGTGAGACGACGAACGAGGCTGAGCAGTTCTTC.

V is TRBV18 and J is TRBJ2-7; 10 bases match TRBD2. Germline V lookup: CDR1 KGHSH, CDR2 LQKENI. Trimming at V came to 0 bases and at J to 5 bases, leaving 7 bases not matched to a gene. This CDR3 region has 16 residues. The CDR3 DNA is TGTGCCAGCTCACCACCGAAGTCTAGCGGGGGAAACGAGCAGTACTTC. This gives the protein CASSPPKSSGGNEQYF.

The rearrangement uses TRBV3-1 (or the pseudogene TRBV3-2) and TRBJ1-6; the D gene is possibly TRBD1 (5 bases). The V end lost 0 bases, the J end lost 5 bases, and 8 bases lay between the germline ends. Germline V gene lookup returns CDR1 LGHDT and CDR2 YNNKEL (reference sequence). CDR3 length: 15 amino acids. The CDR3 reads CASSQDGGDNSPLHF. For the CDR3, the DNA is TGTGCCAGCAGCCAAGATGGGGGGGATAATTCACCCCTCCACTTT.

The chain couples TRBV19 to TRBJ1-1; 7 bases agree with TRBD1. This CDR3 contains 13 residues. The V and J ends lost 4 bases and 3 bases, in that order; junction bases with no gene match: 2. The V gene's germline CDR1 is LNHDA and CDR2 SQIVND (reference sequence). CDR3 DNA: TGTGCCAGTAGTAATGACAGGGACACTGAAGCTTTCTTT. It yields the protein CASSNDRDTEAFF.

The CDR3 nucleotides are TGTGCCAGCACCGATTCCAACCACGGGGCCCTCCACTTT. It yields the protein CASTDSNHGALHF. The rearrangement uses TRBV12-3 or TRBV12-4 and TRBJ1-6; D not certain. V was trimmed by 7 bases and J by 14 bases, leaving 18 bases between them. This CDR3 is built from 13 residues.

The V gene is TRBV5-4, the J gene TRBJ1-6; D may be TRBD1 (6 bases). V shed 2 bases and J shed 7 bases, with 13 bases lying between them. The V gene's germline CDR1 is SGHNT and CDR2 YYREEE (reference sequence). CDR3 length equals 15 residues. This chain's CDR3 is CASSFYPQGNSPLHF. Here the CDR3 DNA reads TGTGCCAGCAGCTTTTACCCCCAGGGGAATTCACCCCTCCACTTT.

The chain links TRBV13 to TRBJ2-7, with 11 bases matching TRBD1. The CDR3 spans 17 residues. Germline trimming cut 5 bases from V and 5 bases from J; bases unmatched to any gene: 14. Germline V gene sequence: CDR1 PRHDT, CDR2 FYEKMQ (reference sequence). DNA of the CDR3: TGTGCCAGCAGCACCCGGTGGGGGGACAGGGGGTCTAACGAGCAGTACTTC. As protein: CASSTRWGDRGSNEQYF.

The chain joins TRBV24-1 to TRBJ2-5; 10 bases line up with TRBD2. Germline V gene sequence: CDR1 KGHDR, CDR2 SFDVKD. V lost 0 bases, J lost 5 bases, and 5 bases stayed unmatched. The CDR3 is 16 amino acids. The CDR3: CATSDLLAGVPETQYF. The CDR3 DNA reads as TGTGCCACCAGTGATTTGCTAGCGGGGGTCCCGGAGACCCAGTACTTC.

The chain combines TRBV27 with TRBJ1-6; a possible D gene is TRBD1 (5 bases). V shed 6 bases and J shed 7 bases, with 7 bases lying between them. CDR3 length: 12 residues. The germline gives CDR1 MNHEY, CDR2 SMNVEV (reference sequence). The CDR3: CASRQVNSPLHF. Here the CDR3 DNA reads TGTGCCAGCAGACAGGTCAATTCACCCCTCCACTTT.

The DNA for the CDR3 is TGTGCCAGTAGGGACAGGGGGCGATCTAACTATGGCTACACCTTC. Its translation: CASRDRGRSNYGYTF. The chain combines TRBV19 with TRBJ1-2; TRBD1 matches 11 bases. The ends lost 6 bases at V and 0 bases at J; junction bases unmatched: 3. Germline V gene sequence: CDR1 LNHDA, CDR2 SQIVND (reference sequence). This CDR3 comprises 15 residues.

The chain recombines TRBV7-2 with TRBJ2-6; D is possibly TRBD1 (6 bases). Trimming cost V 4 bases and J 0 bases, with 10 bases left between them. Germline CDR1 reads SGHTA; CDR2 reads FQGNSA. CDR3 length: 16 amino acids. CDR3 region: CASSSDSSSGANVLTF. The CDR3 DNA reads as TGTGCCAGCAGCTCGGACAGCAGCTCTGGGGCCAACGTCCTGACTTTC.

The chain joins TRBV6-1 to TRBJ1-5; TRBD1 matches at 8 bases. J was trimmed by 0 bases and V by 0 bases; bases with no gene match: 4. This CDR3 region has 17 residues. Germline values: CDR1 MNHNS, CDR2 SASEGT. This CDR3 is CASSEAWTGISNQPQHF. In nucleotides, the CDR3 is TGTGCCAGCAGTGAAGCATGGACAGGGATTAGCAATCAGCCCCAGCATTTT.